The clone carrying this TCR beta chain was detected only a few times. Its target is not known. The record originates from a study of blood T cells in healthy people across ages. Whole-study findings and limits: The long-lived group displayed more naive CD4+ cells, plus higher diversity, than the aged donors did.

PCR was performed a second time for roughly 7 to 11 cycles using a sample-barcoded 5' primer and a J-beta primer mix. Researchers report that a template-switch adaptor with 12 random nucleotides tagged each cDNA molecule. MiXCR was run by TCRdb on the 5' RACE reads, yielding one entry per CDR3 protein. The sample lists some 800,000 distinct CDR3 sequences; under 45% were seen once. This CDR3 is 14 amino acids long. V was clipped by 5 bases and J by 7 bases; unmatched bases: 7. Germline assignment: CDR1 SGHTA and CDR2 FQGNSA. Every donor contributed around 10 milliliters of peripheral blood by blood draw. There were at least 5.5 micrograms of total RNA extracted from every sample.

Sequencing input: blood. This sequence originates from a man between 60 and 75 years old in good health. The chain employs TRBV7-2 and TRBJ2-1; TRBD2 aligns across 8 bases. The CDR3 DNA reads TGTGCCAGCAGCGTAACCGGGACTAGTAATGAGCAGTTCTTC. Protein product: CASSVTGTSNEQFF.